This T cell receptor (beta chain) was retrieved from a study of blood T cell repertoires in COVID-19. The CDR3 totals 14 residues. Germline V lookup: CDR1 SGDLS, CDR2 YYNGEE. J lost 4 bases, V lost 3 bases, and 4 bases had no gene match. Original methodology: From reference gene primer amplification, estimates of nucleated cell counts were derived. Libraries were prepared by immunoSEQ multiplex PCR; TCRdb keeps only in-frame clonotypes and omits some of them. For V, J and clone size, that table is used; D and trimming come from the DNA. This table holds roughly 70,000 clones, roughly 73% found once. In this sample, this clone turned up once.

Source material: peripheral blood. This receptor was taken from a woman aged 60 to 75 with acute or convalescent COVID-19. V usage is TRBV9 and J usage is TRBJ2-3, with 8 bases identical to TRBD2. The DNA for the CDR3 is TGTGCCAGCAGCGCGGGGGGGGGTCCAGATACGCAGTATTTT. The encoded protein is CASSAGGGPDTQYF.